Listed below are T cell receptor beta chains from one sample, sequenced in a study of shared clonotypes between healthy human individuals. Produced via immunoSEQ multiplex PCR; TCRdb's table is partial and in-frame only. The sample lists about 480,000 clones; 75% to 80% were seen once. The specimen was PBMCs. These receptors were obtained from a woman in her thirties or forties in good health. Some clones in this sample may be carry-over from other donors' samples. CDR3s include the opening cysteine and the closing phenylalanine or tryptophan. A D gene is named only where the DNA matches it firmly. Rows give clone size only sometimes, using once, few, many, or a class for an expanded clone.

clone_size	j_call	v_call	cdr3_length	d_call	cdr3_nt	cdr3_aa
.	TRBJ1-5	TRBV15	15	.	TGTGCCACCAGCAGAGATGGGACGGCCACGGAGCCCCAGCATTTT	CATSRDGTATEPQHF
.	TRBJ1-2	TRBV7-9	15	.	TGTGCCAGCAGCTTAGCGTTTTCAGGGAGTTATGGCTACACCTTC	CASSLAFSGSYGYTF
.	TRBJ2-1	TRBV15	15	.	TGTGCCACCAGCAGAGATCAAGGGTCCTACAATGAGCAGTTCTTC	CATSRDQGSYNEQFF
.	TRBJ2-7	TRBV5-1	14	.	TGCGCCAGCAGCTTGGGGGTTTCAGGGGACGAGCAGTACTTC	CASSLGVSGDEQYF
.	TRBJ2-3	TRBV10-3	15	.	TGTGCCATCAGTGAGTCGAAGGGCGGCCCAGATACGCAGTATTTT	CAISESKGGPDTQYF
.	TRBJ2-6	TRBV25-1	15	TRBD1	TGTGCCAGCAGCCACAGGGGTGCTGGGGCCAACGTCCTGACTTTC	CASSHRGAGANVLTF
.	TRBJ1-2	TRBV28	13	.	TGTGCCAGCAGTTTACAGGAGCTCTATGGCTACACCTTC	CASSLQELYGYTF
.	TRBJ2-3	TRBV30	18	.	TGTGCCTGGAGCCCCCAGTTGCCCACTCGAATCGCCACAGATACGCAGTATTTT	CAWSPQLPTRIATDTQYF
.	TRBJ1-2	TRBV7-2	14	.	TGTGCCAGCAGCTTAGGGCCCCAGGGAGACGGCTACACCTTC	CASSLGPQGDGYTF
few	TRBJ2-2	TRBV28	17	TRBD1	TGTGCCAGCAGTTTGGTGTCCCCGACAGGGGCCGCCGGGGAGCTGTTTTTT	CASSLVSPTGAAGELFF